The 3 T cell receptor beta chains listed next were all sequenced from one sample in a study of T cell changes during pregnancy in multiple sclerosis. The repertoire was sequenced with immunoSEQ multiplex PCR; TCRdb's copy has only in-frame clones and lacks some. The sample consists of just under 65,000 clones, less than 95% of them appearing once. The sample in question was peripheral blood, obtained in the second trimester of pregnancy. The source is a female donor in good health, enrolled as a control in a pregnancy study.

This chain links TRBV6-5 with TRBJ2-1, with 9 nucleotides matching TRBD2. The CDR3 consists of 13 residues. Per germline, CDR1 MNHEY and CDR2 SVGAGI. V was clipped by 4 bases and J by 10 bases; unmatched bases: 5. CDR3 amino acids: CASSWREGGEQFF. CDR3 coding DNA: TGTGCCAGCAGTTGGCGGGAGGGTGGGGAGCAGTTCTTC.

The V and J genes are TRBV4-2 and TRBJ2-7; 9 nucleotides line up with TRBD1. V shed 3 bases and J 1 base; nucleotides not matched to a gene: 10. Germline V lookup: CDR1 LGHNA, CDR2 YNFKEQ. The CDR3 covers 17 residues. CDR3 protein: CASSHATPGQGSYEQYF. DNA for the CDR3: TGTGCCAGCAGCCACGCTACACCGGGACAGGGATCCTACGAGCAGTACTTC.

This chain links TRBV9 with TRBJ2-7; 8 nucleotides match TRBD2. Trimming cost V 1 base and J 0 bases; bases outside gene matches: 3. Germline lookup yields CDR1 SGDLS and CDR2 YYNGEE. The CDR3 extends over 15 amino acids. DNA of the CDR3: TGTGCCAGCAGCGTATCGGCGGGGGGCTCCTACGAGCAGTACTTC. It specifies CASSVSAGGSYEQYF.